This entry concerns a single T cell receptor beta chain. This sample was taken from a study of blood T cell repertoires in COVID-19. On the study more broadly: Acute and convalescent COVID-19 samples came from the United States, Italy and Spain.

This CDR3 is 15 amino acids long. Germline CDR1 reads LGHDT; CDR2 reads YNNKEL (reference sequence). The V gene lost 4 bases and the J gene lost 0 bases, with 10 bases spanning the gap. Original methodology: Reference gene primer amplification gave nucleated cell count estimates. Using immunoSEQ multiplex PCR, the repertoire was profiled, and TCRdb retains in-frame clones only, with some absent. The V and J calls and clone size come from that table; D and trimming were worked out from the DNA. The sample includes 100,000 to 110,000 clones, 80% of them seen just once. The sequenced sample consisted of peripheral blood. The chain links TRBV3-1 (or the pseudogene TRBV3-2) to TRBJ1-3; the D is unclear. The source is a woman aged 70-85 years with acute or convalescent COVID-19. CDR3 nucleotides: TGTGCCAGCAGCCCGTCAGTAATCTCTGGAAACACCATATATTTT. Translation gives CASSPSVISGNTIYF.